This T cell receptor (beta chain) comes out of a study of neoadjuvant anti-PD-1 for oral cavity cancer. Study as a whole: Patients mostly received three to four biweekly nivolumab doses at 3 mg/kg before surgery. Non-progressing patients received a fourth nivolumab dose near day 43, then surgery on days 50-56.

Method: immunoSEQ multiplex PCR; TCRdb's copy keeps in-frame clones and lacks some. The sample holds 7,000 to 9,500 clones; 50% to 80% are singletons and the top ten take around 3.2%. The germline V gene encodes CDR1 SGHDN and CDR2 FVKESK. V lost 1 base to trimming and J lost 0 bases, with 13 bases between them. CDR3 length: 16 residues. The time point was: after neoadjuvant nivolumab, at surgical resection. These newly diagnosed stage II-IVA oral cavity squamous cell carcinoma patients had no prior systemic or radiation treatment. The V and J genes are TRBV14 and TRBJ2-7; a weak D match, TRBD2 (6 bases). This clonotype was obtained from a person aged 35-80 years with oral cavity squamous cell carcinoma. Sequences were derived from PBMCs, sampled after nivolumab (anti-PD-1) treatment. Written as DNA, the CDR3 is TGTGCCAGCAGCCAAGGGAGGAGGGGAAGCTCCTACGAGCAGTACTTC. Protein: CASSQGRRGSSYEQYF.